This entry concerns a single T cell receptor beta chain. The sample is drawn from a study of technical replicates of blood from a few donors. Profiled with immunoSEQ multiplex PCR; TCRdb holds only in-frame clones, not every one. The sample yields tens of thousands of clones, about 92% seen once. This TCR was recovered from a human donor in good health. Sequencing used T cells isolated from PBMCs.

In nucleotides, the CDR3 is TGTGCCAGCTCCCCCCCGGGACAGGGCAATCAGCCCCAGCATTTT. It is translated as CASSPPGQGNQPQHF. The rearrangement uses TRBV18 and TRBJ1-5; 8 nucleotides line up with TRBD1. The trim removed 6 bases at V and 2 bases at J, leaving 6 bases unmatched. The germline gives CDR1 KGHSH, CDR2 LQKENI. This CDR3 has 15 amino acids.